Reported below is one T cell receptor (beta chain). This CDR3 is also generated by other DNA sequences in the sample. The CDR3 totals 14 residues. V shed 4 bases and J 6 bases; nucleotides not matched to a gene: 6. The germline V gene has CDR1 SEHNR and CDR2 FQNEAQ (reference sequence). The treatment is: 19 received Ad26.COV2.S at low or high dose, single or two shots; about 5 received placebo; per-sample allocation not given. Collection of the samples took place on day 63 after the first injection of vaccine or placebo. The data derive from a study of Ad26.COV2.S vaccination and SARS-CoV-2 variants. TCRdb's copy holds only in-frame clones and misses some; the assay was immunoSEQ multiplex PCR. This table holds 380,000 or so clones, around four fifths found once.

The clonotype comes from a person between 18 and 65 years old who received the Ad26.COV2.S COVID-19 vaccine or a placebo. The specimen was peripheral blood, collected in a trial of Ad26.COV2.S vaccine versus placebo. The rearrangement uses TRBV7-9 and TRBJ2-1; TRBD2 agrees at 7 bases. The CDR3 region has the DNA TGTGCCAGCAGCTCACCCGGGACTATCAATGAGCAGTTCTTC. It yields the protein CASSSPGTINEQFF.